This TCR beta chain was sequenced for a study of metastatic and nonmetastatic thyroid tumors. Nobody among the patients had been given any treatment before thyroid surgery. Trimming removed 3 bases at V and 3 bases at J, with 10 bases between. There are 14 residues in the CDR3. Looked up from germline, CDR1 is MNHEY and CDR2 is SMNVEV (reference sequence). TCRdb reanalyzed the PCR reads with MiXCR. This table has 19,000 or so clones, around 28% appearing once. This receptor was identified in a female donor with papillary thyroid cancer or a benign thyroid nodule (not recorded which). Some clones in this sample may be carry-over from other donors' samples. The sample was blood. The chain couples TRBV27 to TRBJ2-3; a weak D match, TRBD2 (5 bases). CDR3 amino acids: CASSFARETDTQYF. CDR3 DNA: TGTGCCAGCAGTTTTGCAAGGGAGACAGATACGCAGTATTTT.